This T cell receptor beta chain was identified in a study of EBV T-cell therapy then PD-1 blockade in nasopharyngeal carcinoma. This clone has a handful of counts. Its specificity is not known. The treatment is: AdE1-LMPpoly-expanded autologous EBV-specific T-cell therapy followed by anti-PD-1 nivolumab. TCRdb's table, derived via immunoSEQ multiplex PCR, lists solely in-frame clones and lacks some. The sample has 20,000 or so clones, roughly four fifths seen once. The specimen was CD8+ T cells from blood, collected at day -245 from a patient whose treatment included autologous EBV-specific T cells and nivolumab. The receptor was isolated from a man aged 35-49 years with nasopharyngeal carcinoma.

CDR3 region: CASSKGTAGAPQETQYF. CDR3 in DNA: TGTGCCAGCAGCAAAGGAACAGCGGGGGCCCCTCAAGAGACCCAGTACTTC. The chain combines TRBV21-1 with TRBJ2-5; TRBD2, as called in the table, went unchecked against the DNA. TRBV21-1 is designated a pseudogene. This CDR3 is 17 amino acids long.